Listed below are T cell receptor beta chains from one sample, sequenced in a study of blood T cell repertoires in COVID-19. Produced via immunoSEQ multiplex PCR; TCRdb's table is partial and in-frame only. The sample includes approximately 73,000 clones, approximately 80% seen only once; the top ten take roughly 0.83%. The source material was peripheral blood. Every receptor here comes from a woman in her seventies with acute or convalescent COVID-19. Each CDR3 is given with its conserved first and last residue. A D gene is named only where the DNA matches it firmly. Clone sizes are given selectively: once, few, many, or a class where the clone is expanded.

j_gene,abundance,v_gene,d_gene,CDR3nt,CDR3aa
TRBJ1-1,few,TRBV2,.,TGTGCCAGCAGTTTCACAGGGAAAACTGAAGCTTTCTTT,CASSFTGKTEAFF
TRBJ2-5,.,TRBV28,TRBD1,TGTGCCAGCAGTTTATGGTATTCTAGGACGACAGGGGTTAAGGGGGAGACCCAGTACTTC,CASSLWYSRTTGVKGETQYF
TRBJ1-5,medium-sized,TRBV10-1,.,TGCGCCAGCAGTGCAGGGAGCAATCAGCCCCAGCATTTT,CASSAGSNQPQHF
TRBJ1-3,.,TRBV28,.,TGTGCCAGCAGTATCTCCGTTTACTCTGGAAACACCATATATTTT,CASSISVYSGNTIYF
TRBJ2-3,.,TRBV29-1,TRBD2,TGCAGCGTTGCCAGTCCCGGGGGGTGGAACACAGATACGCAGTATTTT,CSVASPGGWNTDTQYF
TRBJ1-3,.,TRBV7-2,.,TGTGCCAGCAGCTTAAGTACCCAGACTGGAAACACCATATATTTT,CASSLSTQTGNTIYF
TRBJ1-3,few,TRBV19,.,TGTGCCAGTAGTCAACAGTCCTCTGGAAACACCATATATTTT,CASSQQSSGNTIYF
TRBJ2-7,.,TRBV5-8,TRBD2,TGTGCCAGCAGCCCGGGACTAGCGGGAGCGGCCTACGAGCAGTACTTC,CASSPGLAGAAYEQYF
TRBJ1-2,.,TRBV27,TRBD1,TGTGCCAGCAGACCCCTGGACAGGTCCGTGGGCTACACCTTC,CASRPLDRSVGYTF
TRBJ2-1,many,TRBV7-2,TRBD2,TGTGCCAGCAGCTCCGTGATAGCGGGGGTAGAGCAGTTCTTC,CASSSVIAGVEQFF
TRBJ2-5,.,TRBV19,.,TGTGCCAGTAGTGACACACTGCAAGAGACCCAGTACTTC,CASSDTLQETQYF
TRBJ2-7,.,TRBV28,TRBD1,TGTGCCAGCAGTAAAAGGACAGGGGTAGACGAGCAGTACTTC,CASSKRTGVDEQYF
TRBJ2-2,.,TRBV7-6,.,TGTGCCAGCAGCCCCGGGGACTGGGCGAACACCGGGGAGCTGTTTTTT,CASSPGDWANTGELFF
TRBJ1-3,.,TRBV18,TRBD1,TGTGCCAGCTCACGGGACAGGGCACTTGGTGGAAACACCATATATTTT,CASSRDRALGGNTIYF
TRBJ1-1,.,TRBV7-9,.,TGTGCCAGCAGCTTAAGACAGATGAACACTGAAGCTTTCTTT,CASSLRQMNTEAFF
TRBJ1-6,.,TRBV28,.,TGTGCCAGCGGCCTTCGGGTCATAAATTCACCCCTCCACTTT,CASGLRVINSPLHF
TRBJ1-1,.,TRBV4-3,.,TGCGCCAGCAGCCGCGGCGGCGACACTGAAGCTTTCTTT,CASSRGGDTEAFF
TRBJ2-3,once,TRBV4-3,TRBD2,TGCGCCAGCAGCCAAGATTTCGCGGGGGGCTCCTGGGTGTCAAATACGCAGTATTTT,CASSQDFAGGSWVSNTQYF
TRBJ2-5,.,TRBV7-9,.,TGTGCCAGCAGCTCGGAGTGGGAGACCCAGTACTTC,CASSSEWETQYF
TRBJ2-6,once,TRBV6-5,.,TGTGCCAGCACCCCGTCCGGGGCCAACGTCCTGACTTTC,CASTPSGANVLTF
TRBJ1-1,.,TRBV19,TRBD1,TGTGCCAGTAGGGGACAGGAGAACACTGAAGCTTTCTTT,CASRGQENTEAFF
TRBJ2-1,once,TRBV6-5,TRBD1,TGTGCCAGCAACGGCAGGGGGTGGGATGAGCAGTTCTTC,CASNGRGWDEQFF
TRBJ2-5,once,TRBV3-1/TRBV3-2,.,TGTGCCAGCAGCCGAGGAGTCCAAGAGACCCAGTACTTC,CASSRGVQETQYF
TRBJ2-5,.,TRBV19,TRBD2,TGTGCCAGTAGTATTAGAGGTCTAGCGGGAGGAGGCCAAGAGACCCAGTACTTC,CASSIRGLAGGGQETQYF
TRBJ1-4,.,TRBV30,.,TGTGCCTGGAGTGTAGTGGGTGGGGCTAGTGAAAAACTGTTTTTT,CAWSVVGGASEKLFF
TRBJ2-2,few,TRBV11-2,.,TGTGCCAGCAGCTTTAGGTTAGCGCAGGGACAGAACACCGGGGAGCTGTTTTTT,CASSFRLAQGQNTGELFF
TRBJ1-2,few,TRBV6-5,.,TGTGCCAGCGATGGGAGGCGGGGGGATGGCTACACCTTC,CASDGRRGDGYTF
TRBJ2-5,.,TRBV21-1,.,TGTGCCAGCAGCAAAGAAACCCCCCCTAACGGGAGGTGCCCGAGGACGGCCCAGTACTTC,CASSKETPPNGRCPRTAQYF
TRBJ2-4,once,TRBV6-4,TRBD2,TGTGCCCCCCGGGCGGCGGGGGACCAAAATCTAGCCAAAAACATTCAGTACTTC,CAPRAAGDQNLAKNIQYF